This is a list of T cell receptor beta chains from one sample in a study of blood T cell repertoires in COVID-19. Assay: immunoSEQ multiplex PCR; the TCRdb copy retains only in-frame clones and omits some. Of 440,000 or so clones detected, about 88% appear once; the ten largest clones hold about 1.6%. Sequenced sample: peripheral blood. The origin of the receptors is a woman aged 40-49 years with COVID-19, enrolled during active disease. Each CDR3 is given with its conserved first and last residue. Each record gives: J gene, CDR3 length, D gene, V gene, clone size, CDR3 protein, CDR3 DNA. D genes are given only for firm matches. Size is stated for part of the rows, as once, few or many counts, or as a class when the clone is expanded.

TRBJ1-1,16,-,TRBV11-3,once,CASSPSQGRENTEAFF,TGTGCCAGCAGTCCCTCACAGGGAAGGGAGAACACTGAAGCTTTCTTT
TRBJ1-1,12,-,TRBV29-1,-,CSVSRGGPEAFF,TGCAGCGTTTCCCGGGGGGGCCCTGAAGCTTTCTTT
TRBJ2-2,16,TRBD1,TRBV6-2/TRBV6-3,-,CASSSHRGFDIGELFF,TGTGCCAGCAGTAGCCACAGGGGTTTTGATATCGGGGAGCTGTTTTTT
TRBJ1-2,13,TRBD1,TRBV12-3/TRBV12-4,-,CASSSQGAYGYTF,TGTGCCAGCAGTTCCCAGGGGGCTTATGGCTACACCTTC
TRBJ1-1,17,-,TRBV15,-,CATSREQQGKWNTEAFF,TGTGCCACCAGCAGAGAACAACAGGGAAAGTGGAACACTGAAGCTTTCTTT
TRBJ2-1,16,TRBD2,TRBV18,-,CASSPPQRGKGNEQFF,TGTGCCAGCTCACCACCTCAGCGGGGGAAAGGAAATGAGCAGTTCTTC
TRBJ1-2,11,-,TRBV19,-,CASRNKYGYTF,TGTGCCAGTAGGAACAAGTATGGCTACACCTTC
TRBJ2-5,13,TRBD2,TRBV7-9,-,CASSQRGGETQYF,TGTGCCAGCAGCCAACGGGGGGGAGAGACCCAGTACTTC
TRBJ1-5,15,-,TRBV27,-,CASSLSRDSNQPQHF,TGTGCCAGCAGTTTATCCAGGGATAGCAATCAGCCCCAGCATTTT
TRBJ1-6,17,TRBD1,TRBV19,-,CASSINTGGAGDSPLHF,TGTGCCAGTAGTATAAATACAGGGGGCGCAGGGGATTCACCCCTCCACTTT
TRBJ2-3,13,-,TRBV18,-,CASSPGSTDTQYF,TGTGCCAGCTCACCCGGGAGCACAGATACGCAGTATTTT
TRBJ1-2,14,-,TRBV9,-,CASSVDPRATGYTF,TGTGCCAGCAGCGTAGACCCCAGGGCCACGGGCTACACCTTC
TRBJ1-3,12,-,TRBV2,once,CASRGLGNTIYF,TGTGCCAGCAGGGGCCTCGGAAACACCATATATTTT
TRBJ2-3,15,-,TRBV27,many,CASSFRDGVTDTQYF,TGTGCCAGCAGTTTCAGGGATGGGGTCACAGATACGCAGTATTTT
TRBJ1-3,17,-,TRBV4-1,-,CASSQVEDRVSGNTIYF,TGCGCCAGCAGCCAAGTGGAGGACAGAGTCTCTGGAAACACCATATATTTT
TRBJ1-5,15,-,TRBV14,once,CASSQGTASNQPQHF,TGTGCCAGCAGCCAAGGGACAGCTAGCAATCAGCCCCAGCATTTT
TRBJ1-3,15,-,TRBV15,-,CATASQGFAGNTIYF,TGTGCCACCGCATCCCAGGGGTTTGCTGGAAACACCATATATTTT
TRBJ2-2,15,-,TRBV5-1,-,CASSRQAANTGELFF,TGCGCCAGCAGCCGACAGGCAGCGAACACCGGGGAGCTGTTTTTT
TRBJ1-5,15,-,TRBV5-1,-,CASSLQDPSNQPQHF,TGCGCCAGCAGCTTACAGGACCCTAGCAATCAGCCCCAGCATTTT
TRBJ2-3,17,TRBD2,TRBV28,-,CASSPPGGRAGEDTQYF,TGTGCCAGCAGTCCCCCCGGGGGGAGGGCTGGGGAAGATACGCAGTATTTT
TRBJ1-5,16,-,TRBV10-3,-,CAISESWGDSNQPQHF,TGTGCCATCAGTGAGTCGTGGGGGGACAGCAATCAGCCCCAGCATTTT
TRBJ2-7,16,TRBD2,TRBV5-4,-,CASSLLAREGIRVQYF,TGTGCCAGCAGCTTGTTGGCCAGGGAGGGGATCAGGGTGCAGTACTTC